Shown below are 30 T cell receptor beta chains from a single sample sequenced in a study of neurological immune-mediated disorders. TCRdb ran MiXCR on the 5' RACE reads and lists one entry per CDR3 protein. This table holds just over 30,000 distinct CDR3 sequences, approximately 5% found once. The specimen sequenced was CD4+ T cells from blood. The receptors stem from a woman aged 50 to 60 in good health.

This clonotype is classed as medium-sized. The V gene is TRBV9, the J gene TRBJ2-3; D not resolved. The germline V gene has CDR1 SGDLS and CDR2 YYNGEE. The CDR3 length is 15 residues. The V end lost 0 bases, the J end lost 0 bases, and 8 bases lay between the germline ends. The CDR3 loop is CASSVVSASTDTQYF. The CDR3 bases are TGTGCCAGCAGCGTAGTTTCAGCTAGCACAGATACGCAGTATTTT.

This clonotype was seen many times. The V gene is TRBV5-1, the J gene TRBJ1-1; 7 bases agree with TRBD1. The CDR3 is 15 amino acids. From germline, CDR1 is SGHRS and CDR2 YFSETQ. Trimming took 3 bases from V and 0 from J; bases not matched to a gene: 5. For the CDR3, the DNA is TGCGCCAGCAGCTCCCGACAGGGCCTGAACACTGAAGCTTTCTTT. Amino acid sequence: CASSSRQGLNTEAFF.

The chain is built from TRBV20-1 and TRBJ1-1, with D tentatively TRBD1 (5 bases). Germline CDR1 reads DFQATT; CDR2 reads SNEGSKA (reference sequence). The CDR3 contains 13 residues. V was pared by 4 bases and J by 1 base, with 10 bases between. Written as DNA, the CDR3 is TGCAGTGCTACTACGACAGCGAACACTGAAGCTTTCTTT. Translated, it gives CSATTTANTEAFF.

This clonotype was counted at least ten times. This sequence joins TRBV9 and TRBJ2-3, with 9 bases identical to TRBD2. The CDR3 length is 15 residues. V shed 0 bases and J 3 bases; nucleotides not matched to a gene: 2. Germline CDR1 and CDR2: SGDLS and YYNGEE. CDR3 loop: CASSVGAGGTDTQYF. The CDR3 DNA is TGTGCCAGCAGCGTAGGAGCGGGAGGAACAGATACGCAGTATTTT.

Ten or more counts support this clonotype. The gene calls are TRBV20-1 and TRBJ1-1; D remains unclear. CDR3 length: 11 amino acids. V was clipped by 2 bases and J by 1 base, with 2 bases between them. The V gene's germline CDR1 is DFQATT and CDR2 SNEGSKA (reference sequence). This chain's CDR3 is CSARWNTEAFF. CDR3 in DNA: TGCAGTGCTAGATGGAACACTGAAGCTTTCTTT.

This clonotype came up many times. This chain joins TRBV6-2 or TRBV6-3 and TRBJ2-7; 12 bases align to TRBD2. V shed 6 bases and J 3 bases; nucleotides not matched to a gene: 12. The V gene's germline CDR1 is MNHEY and CDR2 SVGEGT. The CDR3 is made up of 17 amino acids. The CDR3 nucleotides read TGTGCCAGCAGCCGATGGACTAGCGGGGCTGGGGACTACGAGCAGTACTTC. Amino acid sequence: CASSRWTSGAGDYEQYF.

This clonotype was counted at least ten times. The J gene is TRBJ2-1, the V gene TRBV20-1, with 12 bases lining up with TRBD2. The V gene's germline CDR1 is DFQATT and CDR2 SNEGSKA (reference sequence). This CDR3 is built from 16 residues. Losses at the gene ends were 2 bases for V and 6 bases for J; bases not matched to a gene: 8. CDR3: CSARLAGGQFRNEQFF. The CDR3 DNA sequence: TGCAGTGCTAGACTAGCGGGGGGGCAATTTCGCAATGAGCAGTTCTTC.

This clonotype is medium-sized. The J gene is TRBJ2-3, the V gene TRBV29-1, with a possible D match to TRBD2 (5 bases). The V gene's germline CDR1 is SQVTM and CDR2 ANQGSEA. This CDR3 has 15 amino acids. V lost 7 bases, J lost 2 bases, and 19 bases lay in between. The CDR3 region has the DNA TGCAGCGCAACTGTAGCTGGAGGATTCACAGATACGCAGTATTTT. It translates to CSATVAGGFTDTQYF.

This clonotype was seen at least ten times. The CDR3 sequence: CASSQELTATEAFF. The CDR3 DNA reads TGCGCCAGCAGCCAAGAACTGACAGCCACTGAAGCTTTCTTT. The chain couples TRBV4-3 to TRBJ1-1, with D tentatively TRBD1 (5 bases). The CDR3 is made up of 14 amino acids. Trimming removed 0 bases at V and 4 bases at J, with 9 bases between. Germline V CDR1 and CDR2: LGHNA, YSLEER.

This clonotype was seen ten or more times. The CDR3 here is CARLPDRDEKLFF. CDR3 sequence (DNA): TGTGCCAGGCTACCGGACAGGGATGAAAAACTGTTTTTT. V usage is TRBV21-1 and J usage is TRBJ1-4; TRBD1 is the table's D call, not checked against the DNA. TRBV21-1 is tagged as a pseudogene. The CDR3 has 13 residues.

This clonotype was seen repeatedly, ten times or more. This chain uses TRBV7-2 with TRBJ2-7, with D perhaps matching TRBD2 (5 bases). CDR1 is SGHTA and CDR2 is FQGNSA in the germline V gene. The CDR3 runs to 14 residues. Trimming left V 3 bases short and J 5 bases short, with 14 bases between. The CDR3 reads CASSFGHGSHEQYF. In DNA form, the CDR3 reads TGTGCCAGCAGCTTCGGGCATGGGAGCCACGAGCAGTACTTC.

This clonotype was seen many times. This rearrangement joins TRBV29-1 to TRBJ2-3, with a possible D match to TRBD2 (7 bases). Per the germline V gene, CDR1 is SQVTM and CDR2 is ANQGSEA. The CDR3 spans 13 residues. V was clipped by 4 bases and J by 6 bases, with 14 bases between them. The CDR3 loop reads CSVGAGARDTQYF. In DNA, the CDR3 is TGCAGCGTTGGTGCGGGGGCGAGGGATACGCAGTATTTT.

This clonotype was counted at least ten times. V usage is TRBV7-3 and J usage is TRBJ1-2; D gene unclear. V lost 5 bases to trimming and J lost 6 bases, with 16 bases between them. This CDR3 region has 14 residues. Germline CDR1 is SGHTA and CDR2 is FQGTGA. The CDR3 protein is CASSPIIARDGYTF. In DNA form, the CDR3 reads TGTGCCAGCAGCCCAATAATAGCGAGGGATGGCTACACCTTC.

The table lists this clonotype with many counts. The chain has TRBV20-1 and TRBJ1-1; D call uncertain. V was clipped by 2 bases and J by 1 base, with 2 bases between them. CDR1 and CDR2 (germline): DFQATT, SNEGSKA (reference sequence). This CDR3 has 11 residues. The CDR3 DNA follows: TGCAGTGCTAGAAAGAACACTGAAGCTTTCTTT. It codes for CSARKNTEAFF.

The table lists this clonotype with many counts. V is TRBV5-6 and J is TRBJ2-1; D uncertain. This CDR3 comprises 12 residues. Germline V gene data show CDR1 as SGHDT and CDR2 as YYEEEE. Trimming removed 4 bases at V and 12 bases at J, with 14 bases between. CDR3 amino acids: CASSLSEGRQFF. CDR3 bases: TGTGCCAGCAGCCTTTCGGAAGGCAGGCAGTTCTTC.

This clonotype was observed many times. The chain employs TRBV6-6 and TRBJ2-1; perhaps TRBD2 as D (6 bases). Germline assignment: CDR1 MNHNY and CDR2 SVGAGI (reference sequence). CDR3 size: 9 residues. Trimming shortened V by 8 bases and J by 10 bases, and 6 bases separated the two germline ends. This CDR3 is CASGGEQFF. The CDR3 bases are TGTGCCAGCGGAGGGGAGCAGTTCTTC.

This clonotype was found many times. V is TRBV2 and J is TRBJ2-7; 11 bases are a match to TRBD1. Per the germline V gene, CDR1 is SNHLY and CDR2 is FYNNEI. With 9 bases clipped from V and 2 bases from J, the junction kept 6 bases outside the gene matches. The CDR3 runs 14 residues. The DNA of the CDR3 is TGTGCCAGTTTACCGGGACAGGGGGCCTACGAGCAGTACTTC. This codes for CASLPGQGAYEQYF.

The table lists this clonotype with many counts. This rearrangement joins TRBV5-1 to TRBJ2-3; D might be TRBD2 (7 bases). The CDR3 is 14 amino acids. Germline-derived CDR1 and CDR2 are SGHRS and YFSETQ. The V gene lost 5 bases and the J gene lost 3 bases, with 13 bases spanning the gap. The CDR3: CASREQGGTDTQYF. CDR3 DNA: TGCGCCAGCAGAGAACAGGGAGGGACAGATACGCAGTATTTT.

This clonotype was counted ten times or more. This sequence joins TRBV5-1 and TRBJ1-1; 7 bases line up with TRBD1. The CDR3 has 15 residues. Germline assignment: CDR1 SGHRS and CDR2 YFSETQ. Trimming took 0 bases from V and 0 from J; bases not matched to a gene: 2. CDR3: CASSLGTGLNTEAFF. The CDR3 DNA reads as TGCGCCAGCAGCTTGGGGACAGGACTGAACACTGAAGCTTTCTTT.

There are many counts of this clonotype. The chain recombines TRBV29-1 with TRBJ2-1, with D perhaps assigned TRBD1 or TRBD2 (5 bases each). The CDR3 spans 14 residues. V lost 8 bases to trimming and J lost 5 bases, with 19 bases between them. The germline V gene has CDR1 SQVTM and CDR2 ANQGSEA. CDR3 in DNA: TGCAGCACCCAATGGGGGAAGCGTGACAATGAGCAGTTCTTC. Translation: CSTQWGKRDNEQFF.

This clonotype was recorded many times. This rearrangement joins TRBV6-2 or TRBV6-3 to TRBJ2-6, with 7 nucleotides matching TRBD1. The CDR3 totals 14 residues. Germline-derived CDR1 and CDR2 are MNHEY and SVGEGT. V shed 5 bases and J 4 bases; nucleotides not matched to a gene: 2. CDR3 sequence: CASSTGVGANVLTF. The CDR3 bases are TGTGCCAGCAGTACAGGGGTCGGGGCCAACGTCCTGACTTTC.

There are many counts of this clonotype. This chain uses TRBV5-1 with TRBJ2-7, with 9 bases matching TRBD2. The CDR3 is made up of 16 amino acids. Germline V gene lookup returns CDR1 SGHRS and CDR2 YFSETQ. Germline trimming cut 1 base from V and 2 bases from J; bases unmatched to any gene: 7. CDR3 sequence: CASSLQPSGAAYEQYF. CDR3 DNA sequence: TGCGCCAGCAGCTTGCAGCCTAGCGGGGCAGCCTACGAGCAGTACTTC.

By share, this clonotype ranks as medium-sized. The genes are TRBV29-1 and TRBJ2-3; 8 positions agree with TRBD2. V lost 5 bases, J lost 0 bases, and 7 bases stayed unmatched. This CDR3 comprises 15 residues. The germline V gene encodes CDR1 SQVTM and CDR2 ANQGSEA. CDR3 DNA: TGCAGCGTTTTGAGGCCTAGCGGGAGCACAGATACGCAGTATTTT. Translation: CSVLRPSGSTDTQYF.

Ten or more counts support this clonotype. This chain joins TRBV7-9 and TRBJ2-1; 8 bases are a match to TRBD1. Germline CDR1 is SEHNR and CDR2 is FQNEAQ (reference sequence). The length of the CDR3 is 15 residues. V was clipped by 5 bases and J by 7 bases; unmatched bases: 10. In nucleotides, the CDR3 is TGTGCCAGCAGCCCAGGACAGGGAAGGAGGAATGAGCAGTTCTTC. As protein: CASSPGQGRRNEQFF.

This clonotype was detected ten times or more. The chain combines TRBV5-1 with TRBJ2-2; D unresolved. Trimming shortened V by 6 bases and J by 0 bases, and 15 bases separated the two germline ends. The CDR3 totals 16 residues. CDR1 SGHRS and CDR2 YFSETQ come from the germline V gene. CDR3 residues: CASNFVGGANTGELFF. In nucleotides, the CDR3 is TGCGCCAGCAATTTTGTAGGCGGAGCGAACACCGGGGAGCTGTTTTTT. Full variable domain (rest looked up from reference TRBV5-1 and TRBJ2-2): KAGVTQTPRYLIKTRGQQVTLSCSPISGHRSVSWYQQTPGQGLQFLFEYFSETQRNKGNFPGRFSGRQFSNSRSEMNVSTLELGDSALYLCASNFVGGANTGELFFGEGSRLTVL.

This clonotype occurred many times. This sequence joins TRBV7-9 and TRBJ2-5, with D perhaps TRBD1 or TRBD2 (5 bases each). Germline values: CDR1 SEHNR, CDR2 FQNEAQ (reference sequence). The CDR3 is 14 residues long. The ends were cut back, 0 bases at V and 9 bases at J, with 14 bases in the middle. The CDR3 loop is CASSLAKTGTSQYF. For the CDR3, the DNA is TGTGCCAGCAGCTTAGCCAAAACCGGGACGTCCCAGTACTTC.

Within the sample, this clonotype is medium-sized. This sequence joins TRBV5-1 and TRBJ2-3; 8 bases agree with TRBD2. CDR1 and CDR2 from the germline V gene are SGHRS and YFSETQ. Germline trimming cut 3 bases from V and 7 bases from J; bases unmatched to any gene: 4. This CDR3 contains 13 residues. DNA for the CDR3: TGCGCCAGCAGCTCCCGGGGGGGCCATACGCAGTATTTT. It specifies CASSSRGGHTQYF.

This clonotype was counted many times. The chain uses TRBV5-6 and TRBJ2-1; D call uncertain. V dropped 2 bases and J dropped 3 bases, with 15 bases sitting between them. Germline lookup yields CDR1 SGHDT and CDR2 YYEEEE. CDR3 length: 16 amino acids. The CDR3 protein is CASSFSSRNLYNEQFF. CDR3 in DNA: TGTGCCAGCAGCTTTTCGTCGCGGAACCTCTACAATGAGCAGTTCTTC. Filled out from reference TRBV5-6 and TRBJ2-1, the complete variable domain reads DAGVTQSPTHLIKTRGQQVTLRCSPKSGHDTVSWYQQALGQGPQFIFQYYEEEERQRGNFPDRFSGHQFPNYSSELNVNALLLGDSALYLCASSFSSRNLYNEQFFGPGTRLTVL.

Ten or more counts support this clonotype. This chain uses TRBV20-1 with TRBJ2-2, with TRBD2 identical over 15 bases. With 6 bases clipped from V and 7 bases from J, the junction kept 3 bases outside the gene matches. This CDR3 region has 14 residues. Germline lookup yields CDR1 DFQATT and CDR2 SNEGSKA (reference sequence). CDR3 nucleotide sequence: TGCAGTGCAAGGACTAGCGGGGGGGTCGGGGAGCTGTTTTTT. This gives the protein CSARTSGGVGELFF.

This clonotype has ten or more counts. The chain employs TRBV5-1 and TRBJ1-1, with D unclear. The germline gives CDR1 SGHRS, CDR2 YFSETQ. The length of the CDR3 is 14 residues. The V gene lost 3 bases and the J gene lost 1 base, with 10 bases spanning the gap. CDR3 loop: CASSSNTKNTEAFF. DNA of the CDR3: TGCGCCAGCAGCTCCAATACAAAGAACACTGAAGCTTTCTTT.